A selection of T cell receptor beta chains follows, all from one sample in a study of cytomegalovirus exposure and HLA in healthy donors. Profiled with immunoSEQ multiplex PCR; TCRdb holds only in-frame clones, not every one. The table shows about 210,000 clones, with about 77% occurring only once. Specimen: PBMCs. The source of these receptors is a boy aged 5 to 17 in good health and CMV-seronegative. Both conserved end residues are part of each CDR3. The D gene is left open where the match is weak. Clone size is not always given. Where it is, it says once, few, many or a class for expanded clones.

j_call	v_call	clone_size	d_call	cdr3_nt	cdr3_aa
TRBJ2-3	TRBV2	NA	TRBD1	TGTGCCAGCAGCCCCCGAGACAGGGCTCCGGTCGATACGCAGTATTTT	CASSPRDRAPVDTQYF
TRBJ2-7	TRBV6-4	NA	NA	TGTGCCAGCAGTCAGGAGGGGCAAGGCGAGCAGTACTTC	CASSQEGQGEQYF
TRBJ1-1	TRBV19	few	TRBD1	TGTGCCAGTAGTAAACAGGGGATGAACACTGAAGCTTTCTTT	CASSKQGMNTEAFF
TRBJ2-1	TRBV15	NA	TRBD1	TGTGCCACCAGCATCAGGGGGCTGGGGGAGCAGTTCTTC	CATSIRGLGEQFF
TRBJ2-7	TRBV6-5	NA	NA	TGTGCCAGCAGTTCGATTGGGACTTGGTGGGAGCAGTACTTC	CASSSIGTWWEQYF
TRBJ2-1	TRBV6-5	NA	NA	TGTGCCAGCAGTTACAAGGGGATCGCGGGGAATGAGCAGTTCTTC	CASSYKGIAGNEQFF
TRBJ2-5	TRBV29-1	NA	TRBD2	TGCAGCGTCCGCTTAGGCCTAGCGGTCGGAGAGACCCAGTACTTC	CSVRLGLAVGETQYF
TRBJ1-1	TRBV28	NA	NA	TGTGCCAGCAGTACGGTCGCGAGAGAGAACACTGAAGCTTTCTTT	CASSTVARENTEAFF
TRBJ2-7	TRBV7-2	NA	NA	TGTGCCAGCAGCTTAGGGTCGGGCAGGGCCTACGAGCAGTACTTC	CASSLGSGRAYEQYF
TRBJ2-7	TRBV10-3	NA	NA	TGTGCCATCAGGAATTCGACAGTCCGAACCTACGAGCAGTACTTC	CAIRNSTVRTYEQYF
TRBJ1-5	TRBV27	NA	NA	TGTGCCAGCAGCACAGGGTCTGAACAGCCCCAGCATTTT	CASSTGSEQPQHF
TRBJ1-1	TRBV2	few	TRBD1	TGTGCCAGCAGGAGTACAGGGGGCGGGGTAGCTTTCTTT	CASRSTGGGVAFF
TRBJ2-7	TRBV20-1	NA	NA	TGCAGTGTTGGCCTCTCCTACGAGCAGTACTTC	CSVGLSYEQYF
TRBJ1-1	TRBV10-3	NA	NA	TGTGCCTCGGGGGGGGAAAGGTGGAACACTGAAGCTTTCTTT	CASGGERWNTEAFF
TRBJ1-2	TRBV5-6	few	NA	TGTGCCAGCAGCTCCGGTGGCTATGGCTACACCTTC	CASSSGGYGYTF
TRBJ1-1	TRBV19	NA	NA	TGTGCCAGTAGTTGGGGCAGGGCGAGTACTGAAGCTTTCTTT	CASSWGRASTEAFF
TRBJ2-1	TRBV4-1	NA	TRBD2	TGCGCCAGCAGCCAAGAAAGAGCTAGCGGGAGGTACAATGAGCAGTTCTTC	CASSQERASGRYNEQFF
TRBJ2-1	TRBV25-1	NA	NA	TGTGCCAGCAGTGTCTCAACGGATGAGCAGTTCTTC	CASSVSTDEQFF
TRBJ1-1	TRBV4-1	NA	NA	TGCGCCAGCAGCCAAGAGGCCGAGGCGTACACTGAAGCTTTCTTT	CASSQEAEAYTEAFF
TRBJ2-3	TRBV4-1	NA	TRBD2	TGCGCCAGCAGCTTCGGACTAGCGGGAGGCACAGATACGCAGTATTTT	CASSFGLAGGTDTQYF
TRBJ1-1	TRBV9	once	NA	TGTGCCAGCAGCCGGGGGGTCAACACTGAAGCTTTCTTT	CASSRGVNTEAFF
TRBJ2-5	TRBV2	NA	TRBD2	TGTGCCAGCAGTACCCCGATTCCTCCCGGGACTAGCGGGACTCAAGAGACCCAGTACTTC	CASSTPIPPGTSGTQETQYF
TRBJ2-5	TRBV9	NA	NA	TGTGCCAGCAGCGTAAATAGGCGGGGCAACCAAGAGACCCAGTACTTC	CASSVNRRGNQETQYF
TRBJ1-2	TRBV5-1	NA	NA	TGCGCCAGCAGCTTGGGAGAGTATGGCTACACCTTC	CASSLGEYGYTF
TRBJ2-5	TRBV5-6	few	NA	TGTGCCAGCAGCCTCAAATTGCAGGGGACAGAGACCCAGTACTTC	CASSLKLQGTETQYF
TRBJ1-1	TRBV18	NA	NA	TGTGCCAGCTCACCAACCCGGGGGTCCGGCACTGAAGCTTTCTTT	CASSPTRGSGTEAFF
TRBJ2-7	TRBV19	NA	TRBD2	TGTGCCAGTAGTAAGGCGGGGGAGAGGTACGAGCAGTACTTC	CASSKAGERYEQYF
TRBJ2-3	TRBV25-1	once	TRBD2	TGTGCCAGCAGGGCAGCTAGCGGGGGTGGCACAGATACGCAGTATTTT	CASRAASGGGTDTQYF
TRBJ1-4	TRBV18	NA	TRBD1	TGTGCCAGCTCACCTCGGACAGGGGAGGATGAAAAACTGTTTTTT	CASSPRTGEDEKLFF
TRBJ1-1	TRBV19	NA	NA	TGTGCCAGTAGTACCAGACGGGGGAACACTGAAGCTTTCTTT	CASSTRRGNTEAFF
TRBJ1-1	TRBV19	NA	NA	TGTGCCAGTAGTATAGGTGGCACCCTGAACACTGAAGCTTTCTTT	CASSIGGTLNTEAFF
TRBJ2-1	TRBV30	NA	TRBD2	TGTGCCTGGAGTCCGACTAGCGGGGGGAGGGCTGAGCAGTTCTTC	CAWSPTSGGRAEQFF
TRBJ2-5	TRBV9	NA	NA	TGTGCCAGCAGCGGGACGGGAACCCCGTGGGAGACCCAGTACTTC	CASSGTGTPWETQYF
TRBJ1-1	TRBV9	NA	TRBD1	TGTGCCAGCAGCGTAGTGGGGACAGCCTCCACTGAAGCTTTCTTT	CASSVVGTASTEAFF
TRBJ1-1	TRBV4-1	NA	NA	TGCGCCAGCAGCCAAGCCCGGGAGGGGAACACTGAAGCTTTCTTT	CASSQAREGNTEAFF
TRBJ1-1	TRBV2	NA	NA	TGTGCCAGCAGACCGGACAGCATGAACACTGAAGCTTTCTTT	CASRPDSMNTEAFF
TRBJ1-3	TRBV9	NA	NA	TGTGCCAGCAGCGCCTACAGTGCTGCAGGCCCCATATATTTT	CASSAYSAAGPIYF
TRBJ2-3	TRBV21-1	NA	NA	TGTGCCAGCATCCTAGGGGGGGAAGGGAGAGATACGCAGTATTTT	CASILGGEGRDTQYF